These 12 T cell receptor beta chains originate from one sample sequenced in a study of T-cell memory formation after mild COVID-19. TCRdb recomputed calls from the 5' RACE reads with MiXCR, one row per CDR3 protein. The sample gives approximately 350,000 distinct CDR3 sequences, about 15% of which show up once; around 22% is in the top ten. The sequencing sample was made of PBMCs or a T cell subset sorted from them (not recorded which). The receptors come from a young man who had mild COVID-19 (a few samples of this study predate the infection). Cell type and time point are not known.

This clonotype turned up a few times. This sequence joins TRBV6-6 and TRBJ2-1; D uncertain. Between the trimmed V and J ends, which lost 2 bases and 5 bases, there was a span of 10 bases. The CDR3 contains 14 residues. Germline V lookup: CDR1 MNHNY, CDR2 SVGAGI (reference sequence). CDR3 coding DNA: TGTGCCAGCAGTTACGACTGGCTCAACAATGAGCAGTTCTTC. It specifies CASSYDWLNNEQFF.

The chain recombines TRBV11-2 with TRBJ2-5; D may correspond to TRBD1 or TRBD2 (6 bases each). The CDR3 totals 15 residues. V was cut by 5 bases and J by 5 bases, with 18 bases left in between. From germline, CDR1 is SGHAT and CDR2 FQNNGV. This CDR3 reads CASSRAIQGGETQYF. The CDR3, as DNA: TGTGCCAGCAGCCGGGCGATACAGGGAGGCGAGACCCAGTACTTC.

The chain carries TRBV19 and TRBJ1-2; D unclear. Per the germline V gene, CDR1 is LNHDA and CDR2 is SQIVND (reference sequence). The CDR3 is 14 residues long. The germline V and J ends were trimmed by 4 bases and 2 bases, with 11 bases remaining between them. CDR3 amino acids: CASSRGRFNYGYTF. CDR3 in DNA: TGTGCCAGTAGTAGGGGTCGGTTCAACTATGGCTACACCTTC.

There are a few counts of this clonotype. This chain joins TRBV7-2 and TRBJ2-6, with D maybe TRBD1 (5 bases). Germline lookup yields CDR1 SGHTA and CDR2 FQGNSA. Trimming left V 1 base short and J 3 bases short, with 7 bases between. This CDR3 is built from 15 residues. The CDR3 loop is CASSLERGGANVLTF. In DNA, the CDR3 is TGTGCCAGCAGCTTAGAAAGGGGTGGGGCCAACGTCCTGACTTTC.

This clonotype has a handful of counts. V and J are TRBV10-3 and TRBJ1-5; D ambiguous. Germline V lookup: CDR1 ENHRY, CDR2 SYGVKD. This CDR3 region has 14 residues. V was clipped by 4 bases and J by 1 base, with 8 bases between them. The CDR3 DNA sequence: TGTGCCATCAGTGTTCGGGAAAGCAATCAGCCCCAGCATTTT. It yields the protein CAISVRESNQPQHF.

CDR3 in DNA: TGCGCCAGCAGCTTGATTTCAGGCGCTGAAGCTTTCTTT. Translation gives CASSLISGAEAFF. V is TRBV5-1 and J is TRBJ1-1; no definite D call. The CDR3 extends over 13 amino acids. Germline loops: CDR1 SGHRS, CDR2 YFSETQ. The V end lost 1 base, the J end lost 6 bases, and 10 bases lay between the germline ends.

This clonotype was observed a single time. V is TRBV5-1 and J is TRBJ1-1; no clear D gene. CDR3 length equals 14 residues. The germline V gene encodes CDR1 SGHRS and CDR2 YFSETQ. V gave up 0 bases and J gave up 1 base, with 7 bases separating them. The CDR3 nucleotides are TGCGCCAGCAGCTTGGGACACAGGAACACTGAAGCTTTCTTT. Translating gives CASSLGHRNTEAFF.

In its sample, this clonotype was seen a few times. The chain joins TRBV7-2 to TRBJ1-1; 8 nucleotides agree with TRBD1. Unmatched junction bases numbered 12, after V lost 5 bases and J lost 10 bases. This CDR3 is built from 14 residues. In germline, CDR1 is SGHTA, CDR2 FQGNSA. The DNA for the CDR3 is TGTGCCAGCAGCCCCCCCGGACAGGGAATTCTAGCTTTCTTT. It is translated as CASSPPGQGILAFF.

The V and J genes are TRBV7-8 and TRBJ2-3; 8 bases map to TRBD2. CDR3 size: 17 residues. V was pared by 0 bases and J by 2 bases, with 7 bases of the junction left unmatched. The germline gives CDR1 SGHVS, CDR2 FQNEAQ. In DNA form, the CDR3 reads TGTGCCAGCAGCTTAGCGCGGGGCGGGGGGTCCACAGATACGCAGTATTTT. Its translation is CASSLARGGGSTDTQYF.

In its sample, this clonotype was seen once. The chain has TRBV14 and TRBJ2-1; D is ambiguous. Trimming left V 1 base short and J 6 bases short, with 10 bases between. Germline V gene sequence: CDR1 SGHDN, CDR2 FVKESK. This CDR3 region has 14 residues. The CDR3: CASSQASMSNEQFF. CDR3 bases: TGTGCCAGCAGCCAAGCCTCCATGAGCAATGAGCAGTTCTTC.

The genes are TRBV29-1 and TRBJ1-1; D is possibly TRBD1 (5 bases). CDR3 length: 13 residues. The V end lost 8 bases, the J end lost 1 base, and 14 bases lay between the germline ends. Per the germline V gene, CDR1 is SQVTM and CDR2 is ANQGSEA. The CDR3 DNA reads TGCAGCTGTCAAGGGGCCAGGAACACTGAAGCTTTCTTT. Its protein product is CSCQGARNTEAFF.

The chain combines TRBV5-4 with TRBJ2-1; possibly TRBD1 or TRBD2 for D (6 bases each). The CDR3 totals 15 residues. V was trimmed by 0 bases and J by 4 bases, leaving 11 bases between them. Germline CDR1 is SGHNT and CDR2 is YYREEE (reference sequence). CDR3 coding DNA: TGTGCCAGCAGCTTGGCGACGGGGGCGTACAATGAGCAGTTCTTC. It is translated as CASSLATGAYNEQFF.